The rows below give T cell receptor beta chains drawn from one sample of a study of shared clonotypes between healthy human individuals. The table came from immunoSEQ multiplex PCR; TCRdb's copy has only in-frame clones and leaves some out. The sample consists of 700,000 to 950,000 clones, approximately 97% of them appearing once. The specimen sequenced was naive CD8+ T cells sorted from blood. All receptors come from a man aged 25 to 45 in good health. The CDR3 runs from the conserved cysteine through the conserved F or W. The D gene is left open where the match is weak. Clone size, where shown, is once, few, many, or a class for clones that have expanded.

d_call	j_call	v_call	clone_size	cdr3_aa	cdr3_nt
TRBD2	TRBJ2-1	TRBV7-8	once	CASSTGLAGSYNEQFF	TGTGCCAGCAGCACCGGACTAGCGGGGTCCTACAATGAGCAGTTCTTC
TRBD1	TRBJ2-3	TRBV27	once	CASSLSVQGAVDTQYF	TGTGCCAGCAGTTTATCCGTACAGGGGGCCGTCGATACGCAGTATTTT
-	TRBJ1-2	TRBV18	-	CASSPYSSGYTF	TGTGCCAGCTCACCATACAGTAGTGGCTACACCTTC
-	TRBJ2-1	TRBV2	-	CASSDDYNEQFF	TGTGCCAGCAGTGATGACTACAATGAGCAGTTCTTC
TRBD2	TRBJ2-1	TRBV18	once	CASGGTSGSNEQFF	TGTGCCAGCGGGGGGACTAGCGGGAGCAATGAGCAGTTCTTC
-	TRBJ2-7	TRBV5-4	-	CASSLAGLADEQYF	TGTGCCAGCAGCTTGGCCGGGTTAGCGGACGAGCAGTACTTC
-	TRBJ2-1	TRBV28	-	CASSPRGNLFSGEQFF	TGTGCCAGCAGCCCTCGTGGCAATCTGTTCTCTGGTGAGCAGTTCTTC
TRBD2	TRBJ2-7	TRBV5-1	-	CASSDTGTSGIRSLSYEQYF	TGCGCCAGCAGCGACACCGGGACTAGCGGGATCCGCAGCCTCTCCTACGAGCAGTACTTC
-	TRBJ2-7	TRBV6-1	-	CASSENRGGSYEQYF	TGTGCCAGCAGTGAGAACAGGGGGGGCTCCTACGAGCAGTACTTC
-	TRBJ2-5	TRBV11-3	-	CASSLTSGSQETQYF	TGTGCCAGCAGCTTAACTTCGGGTAGCCAAGAGACCCAGTACTTC
-	TRBJ2-1	TRBV6-5	-	CASSYSMGIEFF	TGTGCCAGCAGTTACTCGATGGGGATTGAGTTCTTC
-	TRBJ2-2	TRBV18	-	CASSPPDRTNTGELFF	TGTGCCAGCTCACCACCTGACAGGACGAACACCGGGGAGCTGTTTTTT
-	TRBJ2-3	TRBV25-1	-	CASSEIGSSPDTQYF	TGTGCCAGCAGTGAAATTGGGAGTAGCCCAGATACGCAGTATTTT
TRBD1	TRBJ1-5	TRBV28	-	CASSVRGQRQPQHF	TGTGCCAGCAGCGTCAGGGGGCAGCGGCAGCCCCAGCATTTT
-	TRBJ1-6	TRBV7-9	-	CASSLGGGRSPLHF	TGTGCCAGCAGCTTGGGCGGCGGAAGATCACCCCTCCACTTT
-	TRBJ2-1	TRBV7-2	-	CASSSGVGDYNEQFF	TGTGCCAGCAGCTCCGGAGTAGGGGACTACAATGAGCAGTTCTTC
TRBD2	TRBJ2-7	TRBV10-3	-	CAITSMTSGATYEQYF	TGTGCCATCACTTCGATGACTAGCGGGGCCACCTACGAGCAGTACTTC
-	TRBJ2-1	TRBV29-1	-	CSVEGEVSYNEQFF	TGCAGCGTTGAGGGGGAGGTCTCCTACAATGAGCAGTTCTTC
TRBD1	TRBJ2-7	TRBV27	-	CASSLTGGSEQYF	TGTGCCAGCAGTTTAACAGGGGGTTCCGAGCAGTACTTC
TRBD2	TRBJ2-7	TRBV27	-	CASSSGGRVHEQYF	TGTGCCAGCAGTTCAGGCGGGAGGGTCCACGAGCAGTACTTC
TRBD1	TRBJ2-2	TRBV18	-	CASSRPGEQGPTGELFF	TGTGCCAGCTCACGGCCGGGCGAACAGGGGCCCACCGGGGAGCTGTTTTTT
TRBD1	TRBJ1-4	TRBV7-9	-	CASSLRGQGAREKLFF	TGTGCCAGCAGCCTAAGGGGACAGGGAGCACGTGAAAAACTGTTTTTT
-	TRBJ2-4	TRBV11-2	-	CASSSSTGAKNIQYF	TGTGCCAGCAGCTCTAGTACGGGAGCCAAAAACATTCAGTACTTC
TRBD2	TRBJ2-5	TRBV5-4	-	CASSLGLAGQQETQYF	TGTGCCAGCAGCTTGGGGCTAGCGGGCCAACAAGAGACCCAGTACTTC
-	TRBJ2-1	TRBV29-1	-	CSVDEEFDEQFF	TGTAGCGTTGATGAGGAATTCGATGAGCAGTTCTTC
-	TRBJ2-2	TRBV7-3	-	CASSTSSTGELFF	TGTGCCAGCAGCACTAGTTCCACCGGGGAGCTGTTTTTT
-	TRBJ1-2	TRBV6-1	-	CASSEERILTAANYGYTF	TGTGCCAGCAGTGAAGAAAGGATTCTGACAGCCGCTAACTATGGCTACACCTTC
-	TRBJ2-7	TRBV18	-	CASSTTYEQYF	TGTGCCAGCTCAACCACCTACGAGCAGTACTTC
-	TRBJ1-2	TRBV7-6	-	CASSPSDYTNYGYTF	TGTGCCAGCAGCCCCAGCGACTATACTAACTATGGCTACACCTTC
-	TRBJ2-2	TRBV4-1	once	CASREISSPPGELFF	TGCGCCAGCAGGGAGATTAGTAGTCCCCCCGGGGAGCTGTTTTTT
-	TRBJ2-2	TRBV7-9	-	CASSLAWGWELFF	TGTGCCAGCAGCTTAGCCTGGGGCTGGGAGCTGTTTTTT
-	TRBJ2-7	TRBV27	-	CASSLSRQSYEQYF	TGTGCCAGCAGTTTATCGAGACAATCCTACGAGCAGTACTTC
-	TRBJ2-1	TRBV2	-	CASSEGSHNEQFF	TGTGCCAGCAGTGAAGGCAGCCACAATGAGCAGTTCTTC
TRBD2	TRBJ2-7	TRBV15	-	CATSIQREGLYEQYF	TGTGCCACCAGCATACAGCGGGAGGGCCTCTACGAGCAGTACTTC
-	TRBJ1-1	TRBV13	-	CASSFGTMNTEAFF	TGTGCCAGCAGCTTTGGCACCATGAACACTGAAGCTTTCTTT
-	TRBJ2-7	TRBV19	-	CASSIVGQAYEQYF	TGTGCCAGTAGTATAGTGGGGCAGGCCTACGAGCAGTACTTC
TRBD2	TRBJ2-7	TRBV4-1	-	CASSQGTSGSSYEQYF	TGCGCCAGCAGCCAAGGGACTAGCGGGAGCTCCTACGAGCAGTACTTC
-	TRBJ2-3	TRBV4-3	-	CASSQDPTGFTDTQYF	TGCGCCAGCAGCCAAGATCCGACGGGATTCACAGATACGCAGTATTTT
-	TRBJ1-4	TRBV28	-	CASSSYIMNDSPTNEKLFF	TGTGCCAGCAGTTCCTACATTATGAACGACAGTCCAACTAATGAAAAACTGTTTTTT
-	TRBJ2-2	TRBV7-6	-	CASSSGTEELFF	TGTGCCAGCAGCTCTGGGACGGAGGAGCTGTTTTTT
-	TRBJ2-3	TRBV4-1	few	CASSQEEDTQYF	TGCGCCAGCAGCCAAGAGGAAGATACGCAGTATTTT
TRBD1	TRBJ2-7	TRBV27	-	CASSSIGDRPYEQYF	TGTGCCAGCAGTTCGATCGGGGACAGACCCTACGAGCAGTACTTC
-	TRBJ2-6	TRBV27	-	CASSLITTSGANVLTF	TGTGCCAGCAGTCTAATAACCACGTCTGGGGCCAACGTCCTGACTTTC
TRBD2	TRBJ2-1	TRBV27	-	CASSLSLAGYNEQFF	TGTGCCAGCAGTTTATCGCTAGCGGGGTACAATGAGCAGTTCTTC
-	TRBJ2-2	TRBV7-9	-	CASSFLGELFF	TGTGCCAGCAGCTTTCTCGGGGAGCTGTTTTTT
-	TRBJ2-1	TRBV27	-	CASHRGHEQFF	TGTGCCAGCCATAGAGGGCATGAGCAGTTCTTC
-	TRBJ1-5	TRBV6-5	-	CASSAADSNQPQHF	TGTGCCAGCAGTGCAGCGGATAGCAATCAGCCCCAGCATTTT
TRBD2	TRBJ2-1	TRBV4-1	-	CASSGASGEQFF	TGCGCCAGCAGCGGAGCTAGCGGTGAGCAGTTCTTC
TRBD2	TRBJ2-1	TRBV6-1	-	CASSEGLAGVSEQFF	TGTGCCAGCAGTGAAGGCCTAGCGGGAGTCAGTGAGCAGTTCTTC
-	TRBJ2-7	TRBV30	-	CAWSDTYEQYF	TGTGCCTGGAGTGATACCTACGAGCAGTACTTC
-	TRBJ1-3	TRBV25-1	-	CASINSGISGNTIYF	TGTGCCAGCATCAACTCAGGGATCTCTGGAAACACCATATATTTT
TRBD2	TRBJ2-1	TRBV7-8	-	CASTLASGRVLNEQFF	TGTGCCAGCACCTTAGCTAGCGGGAGGGTTTTGAATGAGCAGTTCTTC
TRBD2	TRBJ2-7	TRBV18	once	CASSPPAGGPPYEQYF	TGTGCCAGCTCACCACCCGCGGGAGGGCCCCCCTACGAGCAGTACTTC
TRBD2	TRBJ2-3	TRBV7-3	-	CASSGGLAADTQYF	TGTGCCAGCAGCGGGGGACTAGCGGCAGATACGCAGTATTTT
-	TRBJ2-7	TRBV7-9	-	CASSPEGRTYEQYF	TGTGCCAGCAGCCCGGAGGGGCGAACCTACGAGCAGTACTTC